Listed here is a single T cell receptor beta chain. Antigen: not known. Some clones are missing from TCRdb's copy, which holds only in-frame ones; the method was immunoSEQ multiplex PCR. Among approximately 500,000 clones listed, around 90% were seen once. The CDR3 consists of 17 residues. V dropped 2 bases and J dropped 0 bases, with 17 bases sitting between them. The germline CDR1 and CDR2 sequences are MNHEY and SVGEGT. This sample was included in a study of Ad26.COV2.S vaccination and SARS-CoV-2 variants. Study summary: The vaccine Ad26.COV2.S was put into the muscle once, or twice with 56 days between.

General study results and limits: Breadth, reportedly substantial, characterized the spike-specific CD8+ and CD4+ T cell responses after vaccination.

As for treatment: some 20 received Ad26.COV2.S at low or high dose, single or two shots; about 5 received placebo; per-sample allocation not given. Day 63 after the first vaccine or placebo injection was the time point for sampling. An Ad26 vector that expressed Wuhan-strain SARS-CoV-2 spike constituted the vaccine. The sequence was obtained from a person aged 18-60 years who received the Ad26.COV2.S COVID-19 vaccine or a placebo. The starting material was peripheral blood, obtained in a trial of Ad26.COV2.S vaccine versus placebo. The V and J genes are TRBV6-2 or TRBV6-3 and TRBJ2-7, with D possibly TRBD2 on 6 matching bases. CDR3 bases: TGTGCCAGCAGTTACCGCGTGGGGCGGGACCGCTCCTACGAGCAGTACTTC. This translates into CASSYRVGRDRSYEQYF.